This T cell receptor (beta chain) was identified during a study of blood T cell repertoires in COVID-19. Study details: Acute and convalescent COVID-19 specimens originated in the United States, Italy and Spain. In each case, the material was cDNA or gDNA derived from T cells, B-cell-depleted T cells, or PBMCs.

Per the original data handling: Amplified reference gene primers provided the basis for estimating nucleated cell counts. Sequencing used immunoSEQ multiplex PCR; TCRdb keeps in-frame clones, though not all of them. The V and J calls and clone size are taken from that table; D and trimming were inferred from the DNA. Among about 300,000 clones, 75% to 90% were seen once, and the ten largest hold approximately 4.2%. After removal of 7 bases from V and 5 bases from J, the junction contained 4 bases not matched to a gene. The germline gives CDR1 MNHEY, CDR2 SVGAGI. This CDR3 is 13 amino acids long. The gene calls are TRBV6-5 and TRBJ1-2, with TRBD1 matching 10 bases. The sequence was collected from a middle-aged man with acute or convalescent COVID-19. Sequenced: peripheral blood. The CDR3 loop is CASMTGGQYGYTF. CDR3 DNA sequence: TGTGCCAGCATGACAGGGGGCCAGTATGGCTACACCTTC.